A few counts support the clone carrying this T cell receptor beta chain. This sample was included in a study of T cells in Graves' hyperthyroidism and ophthalmopathy. Hyperthyroidism had been newly diagnosed in patients aged 18 to 65, and its duration was under 2 months. Each diagnosis was grounded in clinical symptoms, serum thyroxine and TRAb, thyroid ultrasound, and orbital computed tomography. There were TCR beta CDR3 regions amplified from RNA transcripts. Initially, a first-round RT-PCR of the TCR CDR3 employed the HTBI primer set. MiXCR, applied by TCRdb to the multiplex PCR reads, yields one record per CDR3 protein. The table has approximately 360,000 distinct CDR3 sequences, around a quarter seen once; the top ten hold over 70%. Trimming shortened V by 0 bases and J by 0 bases, and 7 bases separated the two germline ends. This CDR3 has 14 amino acids. In germline, CDR1 is SGHNT, CDR2 YYREEE (reference sequence).

The TCR originated in a man in his fifties with Graves' hyperthyroidism. The chain uses TRBV5-4 and TRBJ2-7; no clear D. Input material: blood. DNA of the CDR3: TGTGCCAGCAGCTTGGAGGCGAACTCCTACGAGCAGTACTTC. The encoded protein is CASSLEANSYEQYF.